These 27 T cell receptor beta chains were sequenced from one sample in a study of shared clonotypes between healthy human individuals. Assay used: immunoSEQ multiplex PCR; TCRdb lists only in-frame clones, some missing. The table has roughly 2.5 million clones, roughly nine tenths seen once. Material: naive CD4+ T cells sorted from blood. Subset here: CD45RA+ positively selected. These receptors were obtained from a man between 18 and 29 years old in good health.

The chain combines TRBV11-1 with TRBJ2-7; D gene unclear. CDR1 and CDR2 from the germline V gene are SGHAT and FQDESV (reference sequence). The CDR3 runs to 15 residues. The V gene lost 1 base and the J gene lost 6 bases, with 16 bases spanning the gap. The CDR3 nucleotides read TGTGCCAGCAGCTTAGACGGCTCCGTCGGTCCCGAGCAGTACTTC. Translating gives CASSLDGSVGPEQYF.

Comment on this clone: This specimen includes other DNA sequences encoding the same CDR3. This CDR3 reads CASSLTNTGELFF. The CDR3 nucleotides read TGTGCCAGCAGCCTAACGAACACCGGGGAGCTGTTTTTT. The chain couples TRBV7-2 to TRBJ2-2; D is undetermined. The germline gives CDR1 SGHTA, CDR2 FQGNSA. Trimming removed 5 bases from V and 0 bases from J, with 4 bases in between. The CDR3 consists of 13 residues.

The V gene is TRBV2, the J gene TRBJ2-5, with 7 positions matching TRBD1. Germline trimming cut 9 bases from V and 5 bases from J; bases unmatched to any gene: 6. Per the germline V gene, CDR1 is SNHLY and CDR2 is FYNNEI. The CDR3 covers 12 residues. The CDR3 DNA sequence: TGTGCCAGGGAAGGGGGCGGGGAGACCCAGTACTTC. As protein: CAREGGGETQYF.

This clone was found a few times. The chain combines TRBV30 with TRBJ2-5; D unresolved. This CDR3 is 14 amino acids long. Germline V gene lookup returns CDR1 GTSNPN and CDR2 SVGIG (reference sequence). The V and J ends lost 2 bases and 1 base respectively, with 11 bases between them. The DNA of the CDR3 is TGTGCCTGGAGTACCTACAACCTCCAAGAGACCCAGTACTTC. Translated: CAWSTYNLQETQYF.

The genes are TRBV29-1 and TRBJ1-2; possibly TRBD1 for D (6 bases). The CDR3 totals 12 residues. V shed 4 bases and J shed 4 bases, with 10 bases lying between them. Germline CDR1 and CDR2: SQVTM and ANQGSEA. The CDR3: CSVATGAYGYTF. For the CDR3, the DNA is TGCAGCGTTGCTACGGGGGCCTATGGCTACACCTTC.

The J gene is TRBJ2-1, the V gene TRBV29-1; weak D call: TRBD2 (5 bases). Trimming pared 6 bases from V and 0 bases from J, leaving 15 bases between. This CDR3 region has 15 residues. Germline loops: CDR1 SQVTM, CDR2 ANQGSEA. CDR3 in amino acids: CSVERTLSSYNEQFF. Here the CDR3 DNA reads TGCAGCGTCGAAAGGACTTTGAGCTCCTACAATGAGCAGTTCTTC.

The V gene is TRBV25-1, the J gene TRBJ2-5, with 8 nucleotides matching TRBD2. Germline loops: CDR1 MGHDK, CDR2 SYGVNS. With V trimmed by 1 base and J by 5 bases, 3 bases remained unmatched. The CDR3 has 14 residues. The CDR3 coding sequence is TGTGCCAGCAGTGAATTCTCTAGCGGGGAGACCCAGTACTTC. Encoded protein: CASSEFSSGETQYF.

This CDR3 reads CASSVGGLAGEGTQYF. In nucleotides, the CDR3 is TGTGCCAGCAGCGTTGGCGGACTAGCGGGAGAGGGGACCCAGTACTTC. This rearrangement joins TRBV5-4 to TRBJ2-5, with TRBD2 identical over 13 bases. CDR3 length: 16 residues. Germline trimming cut 4 bases from V and 7 bases from J; bases unmatched to any gene: 10. Germline values: CDR1 SGHNT, CDR2 YYREEE (reference sequence). The entire variable domain, with the rest obtained from reference TRBV5-4 and TRBJ2-5, is as follows: ETGVTQSPTHLIKTRGQQVTLRCSSQSGHNTVSWYQQALGQGPQFIFQYYREEENGRGNFPPRFSGLQFPNYSSELNVNALELDDSALYLCASSVGGLAGEGTQYFGPGTRLLVL.

The chain uses TRBV28 and TRBJ2-7, with D maybe TRBD2 (6 bases). In germline, CDR1 is MDHEN, CDR2 SYDVKM. The V and J ends lost 5 bases and 5 bases respectively, with 16 bases between them. This CDR3 region has 14 residues. CDR3 residues: CASSQPGLVDEQYF. In DNA, the CDR3 is TGTGCCAGCAGTCAACCGGGACTGGTGGACGAGCAGTACTTC.

This chain links TRBV7-9 with TRBJ1-3; 7 nucleotides align to TRBD1. J was trimmed by 4 bases and V by 2 bases; bases with no gene match: 5. The CDR3 has 15 amino acids. The germline V gene encodes CDR1 SEHNR and CDR2 FQNEAQ (reference sequence). CDR3 protein: CASSLTGAGGNTIYF. CDR3 nucleotide sequence: TGTGCCAGCAGCTTAACAGGGGCTGGAGGAAACACCATATATTTT. The whole variable domain, filled in from reference TRBV7-9 and TRBJ1-3, reads DTGVSQNPRHKITKRGQNVTFRCDPISEHNRLYWYRQTLGQGPEFLTYFQNEAQLEKSRLLSDRFSAERPKGSFSTLEIQRTEQGDSAMYLCASSLTGAGGNTIYFGEGSWLTVV.

The chain couples TRBV5-1 to TRBJ1-5; TRBD1 matches 9 bases. The CDR3 is 14 amino acids. CDR1 is SGHRS and CDR2 is YFSETQ in the germline V gene. Trimming removed 4 bases from V and 6 bases from J; junction bases left unmatched: 5. Written as DNA, the CDR3 is TGCGCCAGCAGCCCGGGACAGGGAAGTCAGCCCCAGCATTTT. Residues: CASSPGQGSQPQHF.

This chain uses TRBV5-4 with TRBJ2-1; 16 bases agree with TRBD2. CDR3 length: 16 amino acids. Trimming at V came to 3 bases and at J to 12 bases, leaving 9 bases not matched to a gene. Germline assignment: CDR1 SGHNT and CDR2 YYREEE (reference sequence). CDR3 sequence: CASSSPGTSGGARQFF. The CDR3 DNA reads as TGTGCCAGCAGCTCGCCCGGGACTAGCGGGGGGGCACGGCAGTTCTTC.

The CDR3 is CAGHRGQGDTQYF. CDR3 nucleotides: TGTGCCGGACACAGGGGGCAAGGAGATACGCAGTATTTT. The chain carries TRBV25-1 and TRBJ2-3, with 9 bases that match TRBD1. V gave up 11 bases and J gave up 5 bases; unmatched junction bases: 8. The germline CDR1 and CDR2 sequences are MGHDK and SYGVNS. The CDR3 totals 13 residues.

The count of this clone is one. The rearrangement links TRBV5-8 to TRBJ1-5, with 9 bases lining up with TRBD1. Germline V gene sequence: CDR1 SGHTS, CDR2 YDEGEE. CDR3 length equals 14 residues. V lost 2 bases to trimming and J lost 6 bases; unmatched junction nucleotides: 3. The CDR3 region has the DNA TGTGCCAGCAGCTTATTGGACAGGGGTCAGCCCCAGCATTTT. It encodes CASSLLDRGQPQHF.

The CDR3 DNA is TGTGCCAGCAGCTTGGTAGGGGTAACAGCGGAGGAGACCCAGTACTTC. It specifies CASSLVGVTAEETQYF. V gene TRBV5-4 combines with J gene TRBJ2-5; D is tentatively TRBD1 or TRBD2 (5 bases each). Germline V gene lookup returns CDR1 SGHNT and CDR2 YYREEE (reference sequence). V gave up 0 bases and J gave up 5 bases, with 17 bases separating them. The CDR3 contains 16 residues.

This chain links TRBV6-1 with TRBJ2-5, with D possibly matching TRBD2 (7 bases). Between the trimmed V and J ends, which lost 4 bases and 5 bases, there was a span of 23 bases. The CDR3 contains 17 residues. Germline V gives CDR1 MNHNS, CDR2 SASEGT. The DNA for the CDR3 is TGTGCCAGCAGTGTCCGCCCCACATTGAGGGGGGGCGAGACCCAGTACTTC. Amino acids: CASSVRPTLRGGETQYF.

The CDR3 DNA follows: TGTGCCAGCAGCTTTCAGGGACTGGGTGGCTACACCTTC. The encoded protein is CASSFQGLGGYTF. The chain couples TRBV5-6 to TRBJ1-2, with D tentatively TRBD1 (5 bases). The CDR3 loop spans 13 amino acids. Germline loops: CDR1 SGHDT, CDR2 YYEEEE. V was trimmed by 2 bases and J by 7 bases, leaving 12 bases between them.

V gene TRBV11-2 combines with J gene TRBJ1-1; D unclear. CDR1 and CDR2 (germline): SGHAT, FQNNGV. This CDR3 is built from 14 residues. V was cut by 5 bases and J by 1 base, with 11 bases left in between. The DNA of the CDR3 is TGTGCCAGCAGCCCATTCAACGGGAACACTGAAGCTTTCTTT. Its protein is CASSPFNGNTEAFF. The entire variable domain, with the rest obtained from reference TRBV11-2 and TRBJ1-1, is as follows: EAGVAQSPRYKIIEKRQSVAFWCNPISGHATLYWYQQILGQGPKLLIQFQNNGVVDDSQLPKDRFSAERLKGVDSTLKIQPAKLEDSAVYLCASSPFNGNTEAFFGQGTRLTVV.

The chain employs TRBV25-1 and TRBJ2-3; 7 bases align to TRBD2. Looked up from germline, CDR1 is MGHDK and CDR2 is SYGVNS. V shed 2 bases and J 1 base; nucleotides not matched to a gene: 0. The CDR3 has 14 residues. The DNA of the CDR3 is TGTGCCAGCAGTGAACTAGCGGGCACAGATACGCAGTATTTT. It translates to CASSELAGTDTQYF.

Only one count was recorded for this clone. The genes are TRBV6-1 and TRBJ2-1; the match to TRBD1 covers 7 bases. Germline CDR1 MNHNS, CDR2 SASEGT. The V and J ends lost 4 bases and 2 bases, in that order; junction bases with no gene match: 5. The CDR3 length is 15 residues. CDR3 DNA: TGTGCCAGCAGTGGTTCGACAGGGACCTACAATGAGCAGTTCTTC. It translates to CASSGSTGTYNEQFF.

The V gene is TRBV5-4, the J gene TRBJ2-7; D not certain. The CDR3 totals 13 residues. CDR1 is SGHNT, CDR2 YYREEE, per germline (reference sequence). V gave up 2 bases and J gave up 0 bases, with 6 bases separating them. CDR3 sequence: CASSFSLSYEQYF. CDR3 nucleotides: TGTGCCAGCAGCTTCTCACTCTCCTACGAGCAGTACTTC.

As to this clone: Other DNA sequences of this sample code for an identical CDR3. This rearrangement joins TRBV4-1 to TRBJ1-5; D remains ambiguous. CDR1 and CDR2 (germline): MGHRA, YSYEKL. This CDR3 spans 15 amino acids. V was shortened by 3 bases and J by 2 bases, with 11 bases between the two germline ends. The CDR3: CASSQDGQGNQPQHF. CDR3 DNA: TGCGCCAGCAGCCAGGATGGGCAGGGCAATCAGCCCCAGCATTTT.

The rearrangement links TRBV4-2 to TRBJ1-6; D is unclear. Trimming pared 0 bases from V and 8 bases from J, leaving 11 bases between. The CDR3 has 15 amino acids. CDR1 and CDR2 (germline): LGHNA, YNFKEQ. The chain's CDR3 is CASSQDHQPDSPLHF. The CDR3 DNA follows: TGTGCCAGCAGCCAAGATCACCAGCCCGATTCACCCCTCCACTTT.

The chain recombines TRBV14 with TRBJ2-1; the match to TRBD2 covers 10 bases. The CDR3 length is 18 residues. V lost 0 bases to trimming and J lost 6 bases; unmatched junction nucleotides: 11. Per the germline V gene, CDR1 is SGHDN and CDR2 is FVKESK. The CDR3 sequence: CASSQDLSGRGLGNEQFF. The CDR3 nucleotides read TGTGCCAGCAGCCAAGATCTGAGCGGGAGGGGTCTAGGCAATGAGCAGTTCTTC.

This chain links TRBV5-1 with TRBJ2-3, with D unresolved. CDR3 length equals 15 residues. Trimming removed 0 bases from V and 5 bases from J, with 13 bases in between. CDR1 is SGHRS, CDR2 YFSETQ, per germline. Here the CDR3 DNA reads TGCGCCAGCAGCTTGGCCGTTGGTTCACTAGATACGCAGTATTTT. This gives the protein CASSLAVGSLDTQYF.

The rearrangement joins TRBV15 to TRBJ2-7, with a weak D call TRBD1 (5 bases). V shed 0 bases and J shed 2 bases, with 11 bases lying between them. The CDR3 spans 15 residues. Germline CDR1 reads LNHNV; CDR2 reads YYDKDF (reference sequence). CDR3 in amino acids: CATSRDGAGTYEQYF. The CDR3, as DNA: TGTGCCACCAGCAGAGATGGCGCAGGGACCTACGAGCAGTACTTC. The full variable domain, completed using reference TRBV15 and TRBJ2-7, is DAMVIQNPRYQVTQFGKPVTLSCSQTLNHNVMYWYQQKSSQAPKLLFHYYDKDFNNEADTPDNFQSRRPNTSFCFLDIRSPGLGDTAMYLCATSRDGAGTYEQYFGPGTRLTVT.

V is TRBV30 and J is TRBJ1-2; 8 bases match TRBD1. Germline V CDR1 and CDR2: GTSNPN, SVGIG (reference sequence). The CDR3 runs to 14 residues. V lost 0 bases and J lost 4; bases outside the gene matches: 4. This chain's CDR3 is CAWSVTGGFYGYTF. In DNA, the CDR3 is TGTGCCTGGAGTGTAACAGGGGGTTTCTATGGCTACACCTTC.